Here is one T cell receptor (beta chain) with its context. Antigen unknown. The CDR3 sequence is 15 residues long. Germline CDR1 and CDR2: MNHEY and SVGAGI. The V end was cut by 7 bases, the J end by 2 bases, with 17 bases between. These data belong to a study of cytomegalovirus exposure and HLA in healthy donors. General study results and limits: A likely sequencing artifact accounted for one observed cluster of highly shared sequence variants.

The PCR had 60 Vbeta and 13 Jbeta primers. Sequencing used immunoSEQ multiplex PCR; TCRdb keeps in-frame clones, though not all of them. This table holds roughly 120,000 clones. Sequencing was done on a sample of PBMCs. V and J are TRBV6-5 and TRBJ2-5; the D is unclear. The TCR comes from a man in his forties in good health and CMV-seronegative. As DNA, the CDR3 is TGTGCCAGCATGATGTTTCCAAGCGAGCAAGAGACCCAGTACTTC. The encoded protein is CASMMFPSEQETQYF.